These 32 T cell receptor beta chains were all obtained from the same sample, sequenced in a study of blood T cell repertoires in COVID-19. This table comes from immunoSEQ multiplex PCR, and its TCRdb copy is limited to in-frame clones, with some not included. The data show 70,000 to 95,000 clones, just over 90% seen once. The sample taken for sequencing was peripheral blood. The receptors originated from a woman in her forties or fifties in a cohort sampled during active COVID-19.

The V call is TRBV12-5, the J call TRBJ2-1, with 10 bases matching TRBD2. Losses at the gene ends were 7 bases for V and 4 bases for J; bases not matched to a gene: 7. From germline, CDR1 is LGHNT and CDR2 FRNRAP. The CDR3 runs 15 residues. The CDR3 bases are TGTGCTAGTGCCCCCGGGACTAGCGCATACAATGAGCAGTTCTTC. This encodes CASAPGTSAYNEQFF. The full variable domain, in which reference TRBV12-5 and TRBJ2-1 provide the parts outside the CDR3, is DARVTQTPRHKVTEMGQEVTMRCQPILGHNTVFWYRQTMMQGLELLAYFRNRAPLDDSGMPKDRFSAEMPDATLATLKIQPSEPRDSAVYFCASAPGTSAYNEQFFGPGTRLTVL.

This chain joins TRBV3-1 (or the pseudogene TRBV3-2) and TRBJ2-7; the D gene is possibly TRBD1 (6 bases). Germline CDR1 is LGHDT and CDR2 is YNNKEL (reference sequence). The CDR3 totals 16 residues. V was cut by 1 base and J by 1 base, with 14 bases left in between. The CDR3 here is CASSQVRQGLSYEQYF. The CDR3, as DNA: TGTGCCAGCAGCCAAGTCCGGCAGGGGCTGTCCTACGAGCAGTACTTC.

The gene calls are TRBV13 and TRBJ2-7, with D tentatively TRBD1 (6 bases). The CDR3 contains 15 residues. Germline CDR1 reads PRHDT; CDR2 reads FYEKMQ (reference sequence). Trimming removed 4 bases at V and 0 bases at J, with 13 bases between. The CDR3, as DNA: TGTGCCAGCAGCTCCCGGGACACGAGCTCCTACGAGCAGTACTTC. This sequence encodes CASSSRDTSSYEQYF.

The chain couples TRBV27 to TRBJ1-5, with TRBD1 as a possible D gene (5 bases). Trimming removed 6 bases from V and 7 bases from J, with 19 bases in between. CDR3 length equals 15 residues. From germline, CDR1 is MNHEY and CDR2 SMNVEV (reference sequence). CDR3 in DNA: TGTGCCAGCAGAGGTACAGGCAACTTAAGACAGCCCCAGCATTTT. This gives the protein CASRGTGNLRQPQHF.

V and J are TRBV24-1 and TRBJ2-3; D remains unclear. The CDR3 has 12 amino acids. V lost 1 base, J lost 6 bases, and 4 bases lay in between. The germline V gene has CDR1 KGHDR and CDR2 SFDVKD. The CDR3 region has the DNA TGTGCCACCAGTGATTTCGAGGATACGCAGTATTTT. It is translated as CATSDFEDTQYF.

This chain links TRBV5-4 with TRBJ2-1, with TRBD1 as a possible D gene (6 bases). CDR1 is SGHNT, CDR2 YYREEE, per germline (reference sequence). This CDR3 has 14 residues. The germline V and J ends were trimmed by 1 base and 10 bases, with 15 bases remaining between them. Here the CDR3 reads CASSLRGQKREQFF. CDR3 nucleotides: TGTGCCAGCAGCTTGAGGGGACAAAAAAGAGAGCAGTTCTTC.

The chain links TRBV10-3 to TRBJ1-1; D is possibly TRBD1 (6 bases). The V gene lost 10 bases and the J gene lost 0 bases, with 15 bases spanning the gap. The germline CDR1 and CDR2 sequences are ENHRY and SYGVKD. CDR3 length: 14 residues. CDR3 DNA sequence: TGTGCCACTAAGACAGGACTCATGAACACTGAAGCTTTCTTT. Amino acids: CATKTGLMNTEAFF.

The rearrangement uses TRBV12-5 and TRBJ2-1; the D is unclear. This CDR3 is built from 12 residues. Germline CDR1 LGHNT, CDR2 FRNRAP. V shed 2 bases and J shed 7 bases, with 6 bases lying between them. The CDR3 DNA follows: TGTGCTAGTGGTTTGAGTAGAAATGAGCAGTTCTTC. Translated, it gives CASGLSRNEQFF.

The CDR3 DNA reads TGTGCCAGCTCACCACCGGGAGGAGGGAATAATTCACCCCTCCACTTT. This translates into CASSPPGGGNNSPLHF. V gene TRBV18 combines with J gene TRBJ1-6; unclear D gene. CDR1 KGHSH and CDR2 LQKENI come from the germline V gene. V lost 0 bases, J lost 5 bases, and 11 bases lay in between. The CDR3 is 16 amino acids.

V gene TRBV3-1 (or the pseudogene TRBV3-2) combines with J gene TRBJ1-2; D call uncertain. V shed 1 base and J shed 1 base, with 10 bases lying between them. This CDR3 contains 15 residues. The V gene's germline CDR1 is LGHDT and CDR2 YNNKEL (reference sequence). CDR3 region: CASSQGQEVNYGYTF. The CDR3 DNA reads as TGTGCCAGCAGCCAAGGGCAGGAGGTTAACTATGGCTACACCTTC.

The genes are TRBV4-1 and TRBJ1-3; D not certain. Trimming removed 1 base at V and 4 bases at J, with 17 bases between. Germline CDR1 reads MGHRA; CDR2 reads YSYEKL. This CDR3 contains 17 residues. CDR3 sequence reads: CASSQAPPRGIGNTIYF. The CDR3 coding sequence is TGCGCCAGCAGCCAAGCACCCCCGCGCGGTATCGGAAACACCATATATTTT.

This clone showed up just a few times. The V gene is TRBV12-3 or TRBV12-4, the J gene TRBJ1-6; D ambiguous. This CDR3 has 12 residues. Between the trimmed V and J ends, which lost 6 bases and 5 bases, there was a span of 5 bases. The CDR3 nucleotides read TGTGCCAGCAGAAGAGATAATTCACCCCTCCACTTT. Its protein is CASRRDNSPLHF.

V and J are TRBV19 and TRBJ1-3; 7 bases are a match to TRBD1. The CDR3 is 14 amino acids. The ends lost 5 bases at V and 4 bases at J; junction bases unmatched: 5. The germline V gene has CDR1 LNHDA and CDR2 SQIVND (reference sequence). This chain's CDR3 is CASSRPGQGNTIYF. The CDR3 bases are TGTGCCAGTAGTCGTCCGGGACAGGGAAACACCATATATTTT.

This clone has just one count. The genes are TRBV5-1 and TRBJ1-1, with 11 bases matching TRBD1. CDR1 SGHRS and CDR2 YFSETQ come from the germline V gene. The CDR3 contains 16 residues. V was clipped by 0 bases and J by 5 bases; unmatched bases: 6. The CDR3 reads CASSLVGQGARTEAFF. DNA of the CDR3: TGCGCCAGCAGCTTGGTAGGACAGGGGGCACGGACTGAAGCTTTCTTT.

The chain employs TRBV9 and TRBJ1-4, with D tentatively TRBD1 (5 bases). CDR1 is SGDLS, CDR2 YYNGEE, per germline. The V gene lost 3 bases and the J gene lost 0 bases, with 9 bases spanning the gap. The CDR3 runs 15 residues. CDR3 nucleotide sequence: TGTGCCAGCAGCGCGACAGTTACAACTAATGAAAAACTGTTTTTT. It encodes CASSATVTTNEKLFF.

The chain uses TRBV11-2 and TRBJ2-2; TRBD1 agrees at 10 bases. This CDR3 comprises 18 residues. Trimming took 4 bases from V and 5 from J; bases not matched to a gene: 13. CDR1 and CDR2 from the germline V gene are SGHAT and FQNNGV. CDR3 coding DNA: TGTGCCAGCAGCTCCCCCGGGACAGGGGTGTTGGGGACCGGGGAGCTGTTTTTT. Its translation: CASSSPGTGVLGTGELFF.

The J gene is TRBJ2-3, the V gene TRBV30; 13 bases align to TRBD2. CDR1 and CDR2 from the germline V gene are GTSNPN and SVGIG (reference sequence). J was trimmed by 6 bases and V by 2 bases; bases with no gene match: 8. There are 16 residues in the CDR3. DNA for the CDR3: TGTGCCTGGAGTCCCCAACTAGCGGGGGGGTTGGATACGCAGTATTTT. Translation gives CAWSPQLAGGLDTQYF.

The rearrangement links TRBV5-6 to TRBJ1-1; no clear D gene. The V end was cut by 0 bases, the J end by 9 bases, with 9 bases between. Germline CDR1 is SGHDT and CDR2 is YYEEEE. CDR3 length: 12 amino acids. The CDR3 is CASSLGWAKAFF. The CDR3 DNA reads TGTGCCAGCAGCTTGGGATGGGCCAAAGCTTTCTTT.

The rearrangement uses TRBV25-1 and TRBJ1-6, with D unresolved. Trimming pared 4 bases from V and 3 bases from J, leaving 4 bases between. Germline assignment: CDR1 MGHDK and CDR2 SYGVNS. CDR3 size: 13 residues. The CDR3 coding sequence is TGTGCCAGCAGTGGACACTATAATTCACCCCTCCACTTT. Its protein product is CASSGHYNSPLHF.

A note on this clone: It is unclear where the CDR3 begins or ends on the DNA, so no DNA is shown, and the CDR3 is as TCRdb lists it. The CDR3 loop reads CASSTSDRPYEQYF. The V call is TRBV27, the J call TRBJ2-7; no DNA check was done on the table's D call, TRBD1. The CDR3 numbers 14 amino acids, ends counted. Germline V gene data show CDR1 as MNHEY and CDR2 as SMNVEV (reference sequence).

The count of this clone is one. This rearrangement joins TRBV16 to TRBJ2-7; D is unclear. Trimming shortened V by 4 bases and J by 3 bases, and 10 bases separated the two germline ends. CDR1 is KGHSY, CDR2 FQNENV, per germline. CDR3 length: 13 residues. The CDR3 bases are TGTGCCAGCAGCCCACCCGGTGTCTACGAGCAGTACTTC. Its protein is CASSPPGVYEQYF.

This sequence joins TRBV2 and TRBJ2-2, with 7 bases that match TRBD2. This CDR3 spans 15 amino acids. J lost 4 bases, V lost 6 bases, and 8 bases had no gene match. CDR1 is SNHLY and CDR2 is FYNNEI in the germline V gene. The CDR3 loop reads CASRAGRGSTGELFF. The CDR3 DNA follows: TGTGCCAGCAGGGCTGGGCGGGGGAGCACCGGGGAGCTGTTTTTT.

This chain uses TRBV5-6 with TRBJ1-2, with TRBD1 matching over 9 bases. Trimming took 5 bases from V and 7 from J; bases not matched to a gene: 21. This CDR3 has 18 amino acids. Germline V gene lookup returns CDR1 SGHDT and CDR2 YYEEEE. This CDR3 reads CASRPWGQGRGGSGGYTF. The CDR3 DNA reads TGTGCCAGCAGGCCTTGGGGACAGGGCAGAGGGGGATCGGGTGGCTACACCTTC.

This clone is a singleton in its sample. For the CDR3, the DNA is TGTGCCAGCAGCTTGGGGACTAGCGACTACAATGAGCAGTTCTTC. Protein product: CASSLGTSDYNEQFF. This chain connects TRBV5-5 to TRBJ2-1; TRBD2 aligns across 9 bases. Germline values: CDR1 SGHKS, CDR2 YYEKEE (reference sequence). The J segment lost 3 bases and the V segment lost 0 bases, leaving 1 base of the junction unmatched. This CDR3 comprises 15 residues.

This clone was counted once. The genes are TRBV3-1 (or the pseudogene TRBV3-2) and TRBJ2-3; maybe TRBD1 (5 bases). Trimming removed 2 bases at V and 4 bases at J, with 13 bases between. The CDR3 is 15 amino acids. Germline assignment: CDR1 LGHDT and CDR2 YNNKEL (reference sequence). The CDR3 loop is CASSQRGNRADTQYF. The CDR3 DNA reads TGTGCCAGCAGCCAAAGGGGAAACCGGGCAGATACGCAGTATTTT.

This clone was seen only once. The chain has TRBV2 and TRBJ2-3; 12 positions agree with TRBD2. Per the germline V gene, CDR1 is SNHLY and CDR2 is FYNNEI. The V segment lost 2 bases and the J segment 2 bases; nucleotides outside the gene matches: 5. The CDR3 runs to 17 residues. CDR3 coding DNA: TGTGCCAGCAGTGAAAGACTAGCGGGGGATTTCACAGATACGCAGTATTTT. As protein: CASSERLAGDFTDTQYF. The whole variable domain, remainder taken from reference TRBV2 and TRBJ2-3, is EPEVTQTPSHQVTQMGQEVILRCVPISNHLYFYWYRQILGQKVEFLVSFYNNEISEKSEIFDDQFSVERPDGSNFTLKIRSTKLEDSAMYFCASSERLAGDFTDTQYFGPGTRLTVL.

The chain couples TRBV6-4 to TRBJ2-7, with 10 bases aligning to TRBD2. The germline CDR1 and CDR2 sequences are MRHNA and SNTAGT. The J segment lost 9 bases and the V segment lost 6 bases, leaving 14 bases of the junction unmatched. The CDR3 runs 15 residues. DNA of the CDR3: TGTGCCAGCAGCGAACAGAGCGGGGGGGGCTACCTGCAGTACTTC. Translating gives CASSEQSGGGYLQYF.

DNA for the CDR3: TGTGCCAGCTCACGAGGTCCACTAGCGGTTTTAGGGGAGCAGTACTTC. Translating gives CASSRGPLAVLGEQYF. The chain combines TRBV18 with TRBJ2-7, with TRBD2 matching 8 bases. Germline CDR1 reads KGHSH; CDR2 reads LQKENI. V lost 4 bases and J lost 7; bases outside the gene matches: 15. The length of the CDR3 is 16 residues.

This rearrangement joins TRBV7-9 to TRBJ1-4; the D is unclear. V lost 2 bases and J 0 bases, leaving 13 bases between the germline ends. Germline V gene lookup returns CDR1 SEHNR and CDR2 FQNEAQ (reference sequence). CDR3 size: 17 residues. CDR3 nucleotide sequence: TGTGCCAGCAGCTTACGGTCCCTTGATGCAACTAATGAAAAACTGTTTTTT. It translates to CASSLRSLDATNEKLFF.

The rearrangement links TRBV5-5 to TRBJ2-7; the match to TRBD2 covers 7 bases. The CDR3 runs to 15 residues. Germline lookup yields CDR1 SGHKS and CDR2 YYEKEE (reference sequence). V was clipped by 0 bases and J by 3 bases; unmatched bases: 6. CDR3 residues: CASSLDLAGIYEQYF. In nucleotides, the CDR3 is TGTGCCAGCAGCTTGGATTTAGCGGGTATCTACGAGCAGTACTTC.

This chain joins TRBV6-5 and TRBJ1-3; D gene ambiguous. V was cut by 1 base and J by 0 bases, with 7 bases left in between. The CDR3 is 15 residues long. The germline V gene has CDR1 MNHEY and CDR2 SVGAGI. Written as DNA, the CDR3 is TGTGCCAGCAGTTACTTCCGGTTCTCTGGAAACACCATATATTTT. Translation: CASSYFRFSGNTIYF.

The V gene is TRBV6-5, the J gene TRBJ2-6; D may be TRBD1 (6 bases). Germline CDR1 MNHEY, CDR2 SVGAGI. Trimming stripped 11 bases from V and 2 bases from J, with 16 bases between. This CDR3 has 15 residues. The CDR3 nucleotides read TGTGCCTCCCGACAGGTTATCCCTGGGGCCAACGTCCTGACTTTC. Its translation: CASRQVIPGANVLTF.